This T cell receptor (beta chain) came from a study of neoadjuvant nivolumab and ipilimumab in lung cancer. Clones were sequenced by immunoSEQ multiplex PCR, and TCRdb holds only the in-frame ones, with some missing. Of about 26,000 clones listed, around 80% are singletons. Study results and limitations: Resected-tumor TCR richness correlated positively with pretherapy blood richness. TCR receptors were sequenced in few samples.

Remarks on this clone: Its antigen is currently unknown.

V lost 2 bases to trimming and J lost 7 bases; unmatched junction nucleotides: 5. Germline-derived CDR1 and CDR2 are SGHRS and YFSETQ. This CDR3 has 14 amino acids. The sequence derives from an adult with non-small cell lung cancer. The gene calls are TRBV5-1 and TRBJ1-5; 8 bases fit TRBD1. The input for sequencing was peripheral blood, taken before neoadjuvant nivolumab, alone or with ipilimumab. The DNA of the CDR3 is TGCGCCAGCAGCTTCGGGACAGGAGAACAGCCCCAGCATTTT. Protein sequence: CASSFGTGEQPQHF.